This T cell receptor beta chain derives from a study of T cell responses to AZD1222 COVID-19 vaccine (dated by TCRdb to about 2021). A note on the overall study: A total of 233 trial participants underwent TCR sequencing, of whom about 210 had received two doses of AZD1222 and about 25 had received two doses of the MenACWY control vaccine. Trial participants were enrolled by age into 18-55, 56-69 and 70-plus year subgroups, with roughly 150, 30 and 60 TCR-sequenced participants respectively.

In regard to this clone: Its cognate antigen has yet to be identified. Base quality data are lacking; no much larger clone is found one base away.

The CDR3 measures 16 amino acids from cysteine to phenylalanine. Only the CDR3 part of the read is kept: 48 bases, read in frame from the first base. V lost 6 bases and J lost 4 bases, and the count of bases not matched to a germline gene is 11. CDR1 and CDR2, per the germline V gene, are SNHLY and FYNNEI. Broad study findings and their caveats: Nearly half of unique spike-specific TCRs reportedly recognized epitopes outside regions mutated in the B.1.351 and B.1.1.7 variants. After two AZD1222 doses, both the breadth and the depth of spike-specific TCRs were significantly higher than at day 0 and than in MenACWY recipients. Participants were mostly white British and included more females than males, and it was suggested by the authors that clonal diversity may have been underestimated. No day 14 peak-response samples were available, so repertoires were characterized only after the peak T cell response. Only a handful of AZD1222 recipients were SARS-CoV-2 seropositive at baseline, limiting conclusions about previously exposed vaccinees. The whole spike protein was spanned by vaccine-associated CD4 TCRs, and dominant responses were seen in regions 160-218 and 743-854. In the small 56-69-year group, the increase in depth fell short of significance, most likely because of low power.

The CDR3 regions of human TCRbeta chains were analyzed by immunosequencing. In the paper's pipeline: TCRs in the repertoires were matched against a reference library of SARS-CoV-2-specific TCRs that had been generated with the MIRA antigen-specificity platform. Breadth was defined as the fraction of unique TCRs that were SARS-CoV-2-associated. Depth was defined as the fraction of total T cells that were SARS-CoV-2-associated. Using the MIRA data, each spike-specific TCR was mapped to the spike region that the TCR reacts to and placed in a CD4 or CD8 class. Log10-transformed breadth and depth values were compared by one-way ANOVA with Sidak's multiple comparisons tests. TCRdb took this table from immuneACCESS and kept in-frame rearrangements with V and J called. Such tables lack part of the clones; where checked against another copy, unresolved V genes explain under half of the gap, and the rest is unexplained. D and trimming come from the DNA, and the V and J calls and clone size come from that table. This sample gives around 60,000 clones in total; about 90% of them show up just once. 6.3% of the sample lies in the top ten.

The time point label, as the study defines it: about 28 days (+/-7) after the second vaccine dose. What this sample's treatment or condition label stands for: meningococcal conjugate vaccine given as trial control. Vaccinee samples came from UK trials COV001 and COV002, including a single-blind randomized controlled phase 2/3 trial of AZD1222 (ChAdOx1 nCoV-19) in healthy adults. For TCRbeta chain sequencing, PBMC samples from trial participants were taken at day 0 and at day 28 after the second dose. The chain is made from TRBV2 and TRBJ1-4, and 7 junctional nucleotides match TRBD1. The TCR originated in an adult who received the MenACWY meningococcal vaccine as a control. The starting material was peripheral blood, obtained 28 days after the second dose of the MenACWY control vaccine. The CDR3 corresponds to CASSGTGVFGNEKLFF. The nucleotide sequence is TGTGCCAGCAGCGGAACAGGGGTCTTCGGTAATGAAAAACTGTTTTTT.